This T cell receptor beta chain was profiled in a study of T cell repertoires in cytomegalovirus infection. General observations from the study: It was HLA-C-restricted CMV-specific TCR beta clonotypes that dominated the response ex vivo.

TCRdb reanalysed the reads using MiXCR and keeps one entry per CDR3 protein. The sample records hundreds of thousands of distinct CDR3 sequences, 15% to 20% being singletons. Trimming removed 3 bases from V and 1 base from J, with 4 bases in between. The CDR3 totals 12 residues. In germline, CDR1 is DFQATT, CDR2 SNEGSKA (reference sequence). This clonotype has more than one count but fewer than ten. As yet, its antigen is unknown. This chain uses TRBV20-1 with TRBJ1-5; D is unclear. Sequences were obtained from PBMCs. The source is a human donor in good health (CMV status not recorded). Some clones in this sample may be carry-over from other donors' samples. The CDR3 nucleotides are TGCAGTGCTAGCAGAAGCAATCAGCCCCAGCATTTT. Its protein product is CSASRSNQPQHF.